These T cell receptor beta chains were read from a single sample in a study of blood T cell repertoires in COVID-19. Generated by immunoSEQ multiplex PCR, the TCRdb table keeps only in-frame clones and is missing some. The profile shows some 170,000 clones, 75% to 90% of them singletons. The sequenced sample consisted of peripheral blood. Receptors originate from a woman older than 75 with active or convalescent COVID-19. The CDR3 runs from the conserved cysteine through the conserved F or W.

CDR3aa: CASSDVTIPLHF
j_gene: TRBJ1-6
v_gene: TRBV12-3/TRBV12-4

CDR3aa: CASSPDAGTEAFF
j_gene: TRBJ1-1
v_gene: TRBV5-1

CDR3aa: CASSYMGRGYTF
j_gene: TRBJ1-2
v_gene: TRBV6-5

CDR3aa: CASSLGGASSYNEQFF
j_gene: TRBJ2-1
v_gene: TRBV5-1

CDR3aa: CASSIGWEDSYEQYF
j_gene: TRBJ2-7
v_gene: TRBV19

CDR3aa: CASSQRGATNEKLFF
j_gene: TRBJ1-4
v_gene: TRBV3-1/TRBV3-2

CDR3aa: CASSHRDRPHYGYTF
j_gene: TRBJ1-2
v_gene: TRBV5-4

CDR3aa: CASSPTATNEKLFF
j_gene: TRBJ1-4
v_gene: TRBV18

CDR3aa: CASSIRDRNYFYEQYF
j_gene: TRBJ2-7
v_gene: TRBV19

CDR3aa: CASSQLGAGDYNEQFF
j_gene: TRBJ2-1
v_gene: TRBV3-1/TRBV3-2

CDR3aa: CASSVGTGSSYEQYF
j_gene: TRBJ2-7
v_gene: TRBV6-4

CDR3aa: CASSADRRATGYTF
j_gene: TRBJ1-2
v_gene: TRBV19

CDR3aa: CASSHGNSSGNTIYF
j_gene: TRBJ1-3
v_gene: TRBV11-3

CDR3aa: CASRWGDHEQFF
j_gene: TRBJ2-1
v_gene: TRBV19

CDR3aa: CASSTGELGEKLFF
j_gene: TRBJ1-4
v_gene: TRBV6-5

CDR3aa: CASSQDRGYHYGYTF
j_gene: TRBJ1-2
v_gene: TRBV4-3

CDR3aa: CASGRTGGNSNQPQHF
j_gene: TRBJ1-5
v_gene: TRBV27

CDR3aa: CASSRPGGDGYTF
j_gene: TRBJ1-2
v_gene: TRBV18

CDR3aa: CASSRANTEAFF
j_gene: TRBJ1-1
v_gene: TRBV3-1/TRBV3-2

CDR3aa: CASSDDRGQTNEKLFF
j_gene: TRBJ1-4
v_gene: TRBV19

CDR3aa: CASSPGYTEAFF
j_gene: TRBJ1-1
v_gene: TRBV12-3/TRBV12-4

CDR3aa: CASSLATGSGQPQHF
j_gene: TRBJ1-5
v_gene: TRBV7-2

CDR3aa: CASSFPSSSETQYF
j_gene: TRBJ2-5
v_gene: TRBV19

CDR3aa: CASSPTTGSGVAFF
j_gene: TRBJ1-1
v_gene: TRBV4-3

CDR3aa: CASSHPGGETQYF
j_gene: TRBJ2-5
v_gene: TRBV7-8

CDR3aa: CASSYLPPLAGGQETQYF
j_gene: TRBJ2-5
v_gene: TRBV6-2/TRBV6-3

CDR3aa: CASSLGTVNTEAFF
j_gene: TRBJ1-1
v_gene: TRBV7-6

CDR3aa: CASSPGQGSYNEQFF
j_gene: TRBJ2-1
v_gene: TRBV7-2

CDR3aa: CSVGLGVNTEAFF
j_gene: TRBJ1-1
v_gene: TRBV29-1